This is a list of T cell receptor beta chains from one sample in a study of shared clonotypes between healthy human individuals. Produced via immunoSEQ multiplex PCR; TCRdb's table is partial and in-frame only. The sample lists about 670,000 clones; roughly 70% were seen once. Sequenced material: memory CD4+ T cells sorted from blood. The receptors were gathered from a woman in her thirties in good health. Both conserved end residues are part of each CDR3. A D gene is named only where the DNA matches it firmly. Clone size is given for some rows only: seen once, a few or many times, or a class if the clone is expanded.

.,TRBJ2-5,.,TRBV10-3,CAIKGVTNQETQYF,TGTGCCATCAAGGGAGTGACTAACCAAGAGACCCAGTACTTC
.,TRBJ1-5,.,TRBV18,CASSPLGNNQPQHF,TGTGCCAGCTCACCGTTAGGGAACAATCAGCCCCAGCATTTT
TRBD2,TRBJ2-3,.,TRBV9,CASSPGALAGGHTDTQYF,TGTGCCAGCAGCCCCGGCGCGCTAGCGGGAGGTCACACAGATACGCAGTATTTT
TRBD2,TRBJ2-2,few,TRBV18,CASSPRGDDTGELFF,TGTGCCAGCTCACCCCGGGGGGACGACACCGGGGAGCTGTTTTTT
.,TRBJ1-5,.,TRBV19,CASSTGGGNQPQHF,TGTGCCAGTAGTACTGGGGGTGGCAATCAGCCCCAGCATTTT
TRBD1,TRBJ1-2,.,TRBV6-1,CASSLTGYYGYTF,TGTGCCAGCAGTCTGACAGGGTACTATGGCTACACCTTC
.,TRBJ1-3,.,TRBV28,CASSSTFGGRSRNTIYF,TGTGCCAGCAGTTCCACGTTCGGGGGCCGTTCGAGAAACACCATATATTTT
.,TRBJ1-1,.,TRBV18,CASSLGKNTEAFF,TGTGCCAGCTCACTGGGCAAGAACACTGAAGCTTTCTTT
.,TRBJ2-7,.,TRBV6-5,CAIGQGTVYEQYF,TGTGCCATCGGTCAGGGTACGGTCTACGAGCAGTACTTC
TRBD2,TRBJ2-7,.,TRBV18,CASSPASGSYEQYF,TGTGCCAGCTCACCCGCTAGCGGGAGCTACGAGCAGTACTTC
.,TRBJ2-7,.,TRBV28,CASRLTGYEQYF,TGTGCCAGCAGACTGACAGGCTACGAGCAGTACTTC
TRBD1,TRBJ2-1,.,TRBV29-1,CSVQGAVSEQFF,TGCAGCGTTCAGGGGGCGGTGAGTGAGCAGTTCTTC
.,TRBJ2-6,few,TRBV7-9,CASSSGHTSGANVLTF,TGTGCCAGCAGCTCGGGACACACCTCTGGGGCCAACGTCCTGACTTTC
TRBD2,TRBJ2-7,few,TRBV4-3,CASSQGLAGVGKQYF,TGCGCCAGCAGCCAAGGACTAGCGGGAGTTGGCAAGCAGTACTTC
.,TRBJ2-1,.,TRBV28,CASRNPTDNEQFF,TGTGCCAGCAGAAACCCGACAGACAATGAGCAGTTCTTC
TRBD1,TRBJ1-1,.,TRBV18,CASSPQEGAILGTEAFF,TGTGCCAGCTCACCACAAGAGGGGGCGATTCTGGGGACTGAAGCTTTCTTT
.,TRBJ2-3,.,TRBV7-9,CASSLGGYTDTQYF,TGTGCCAGCAGCTTAGGCGGCTACACAGATACGCAGTATTTT
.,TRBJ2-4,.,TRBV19,CASSIDRGRITKNIQYF,TGTGCCAGTAGTATAGATCGAGGGCGAATAACCAAAAACATTCAGTACTTC
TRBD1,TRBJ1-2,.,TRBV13,CASSLSGGLGYTF,TGTGCCAGCAGCTTATCAGGGGGATTAGGCTACACCTTC
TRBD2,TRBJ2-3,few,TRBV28,CASSYGTSDTDTQYF,TGTGCCAGCAGTTACGGGACTAGCGACACAGATACGCAGTATTTT
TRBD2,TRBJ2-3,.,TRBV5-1,CASSRGLAGTYGLTDTQYF,TGCGCCAGCAGCAGGGGACTAGCGGGGACGTACGGCCTTACAGATACGCAGTATTTT
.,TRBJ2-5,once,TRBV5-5,CASSPPPGEGQETQYF,TGTGCCAGCAGCCCACCGCCAGGCGAGGGGCAAGAGACCCAGTACTTC
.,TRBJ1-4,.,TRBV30,CAWRGRGTPNEKLFF,TGTGCCTGGAGAGGGAGGGGGACCCCTAATGAAAAACTGTTTTTT
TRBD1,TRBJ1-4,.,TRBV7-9,CASSPDRGNEKLFF,TGTGCCAGCAGCCCTGACAGGGGGAATGAAAAACTGTTTTTT
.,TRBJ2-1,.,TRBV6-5,CASSYGLYNEQFF,TGTGCCAGCAGTTACGGACTCTACAATGAGCAGTTCTTC
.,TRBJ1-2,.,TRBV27,CASSLSQRGAGSYGYTF,TGTGCCAGCAGTTTATCCCAACGTGGTGCGGGTAGCTATGGCTACACCTTC
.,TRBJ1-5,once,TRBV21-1,CARGTADQPQHF,TGTGCCAGGGGGACAGCCGATCAGCCCCAGCATTTT
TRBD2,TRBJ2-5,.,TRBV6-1,CASSRLAGGETQYF,TGTGCCAGCTCAAGACTAGCGGGAGGAGAGACCCAGTACTTC